Each of the 2 T cell receptor beta chains below was sequenced from the same sample in a study of cytomegalovirus exposure and HLA in healthy donors (TCRdb year 2017). The method behind the library was the immunoSEQ multiplex PCR assay. For the multiplex PCR, a mixture combining 60 forward primers for TCR Vbeta segments and 13 reverse primers for TCR Jbeta segments was used. Imported from immuneACCESS, the table was reduced by TCRdb to in-frame sequences with V and J called. These copies leave out some clones; in studies compared against another copy, an unresolved V gene accounts for under half, and the cause of the remainder is not known. Across this sample there are about 120,000 clones, with roughly 68% seen only once. In total, the top ten clones hold 2% to 2.5% of the sample. Source material: PBMCs. These receptors were collected from a woman in her 30s in good health and CMV-seronegative.

The chain joins TRBV2 to TRBJ2-1; TRBD1 matches at 9 bases. CDR1 and CDR2 from the germline V gene are SNHLY and FYNNEI. The CDR3 length is 15 residues. The trim removed 5 bases at V and 0 bases at J, leaving 2 bases unmatched. The CDR3 here is CASSYRGRSYNEQFF. The CDR3 nucleotides are TGTGCCAGCAGTTACAGGGGGCGCTCCTACAATGAGCAGTTCTTC.

This chain uses TRBV13 with TRBJ2-7; 8 positions match TRBD2. CDR1 PRHDT and CDR2 FYEKMQ come from the germline V gene (reference sequence). The CDR3 has 14 amino acids. With V trimmed by 5 bases and J by 2 bases, 5 bases remained unmatched. The CDR3 coding sequence is TGTGCCAGCAGCCTAAGCGGGAGAGCCTACGAGCAGTACTTC. Protein product: CASSLSGRAYEQYF.